Shown below are 13 T cell receptor beta chains from a single sample sequenced in a study of T cells in localized non-small cell lung cancer (dated by TCRdb to about 2020). The library was generated by the immunoSEQ multiplex PCR assay. In its TCRdb copy, this immuneACCESS table keeps in-frame sequences only and misses some clones. Where compared with another copy, unresolved V genes explain less than half of these, and the others have no known cause. The sample table lists around 64,000 clones, approximately 90% of them with a count of one. 20% of the sample belongs to the ten largest clones. Here the sequenced sample was peripheral blood, taken before any cancer treatment. These receptors were taken from a man aged 35 to 69 with stage I lung adenocarcinoma.

The chain joins TRBV7-2 to TRBJ2-1; 9 bases align to TRBD2. J was trimmed by 5 bases and V by 5 bases; bases with no gene match: 10. The CDR3 is 16 residues long. CDR1 is SGHTA, CDR2 FQGNSA, per germline. The chain's CDR3 is CASSHSGLATHNEQFF. CDR3 nucleotides: TGTGCCAGCAGCCACTCGGGACTAGCAACCCACAATGAGCAGTTCTTC.

The rearrangement joins TRBV18 to TRBJ2-2, with TRBD1 matching over 7 bases. This CDR3 comprises 15 residues. V trimming: 3 bases; J trimming: 0 bases; junction bases outside the gene matches: 1. Germline V gene lookup returns CDR1 KGHSH and CDR2 LQKENI. In DNA form, the CDR3 reads TGTGCCAGCTCACCGGGACAGCCGAACACCGGGGAGCTGTTTTTT. Translating gives CASSPGQPNTGELFF.

The J gene is TRBJ2-5, the V gene TRBV4-3, with D maybe TRBD2 (6 bases). CDR1 is LGHNA and CDR2 is YSLEER in the germline V gene. Trimming removed 1 base from V and 5 bases from J, with 11 bases in between. This CDR3 region has 14 residues. This chain's CDR3 is CASSQALGRETQYF. Written as DNA, the CDR3 is TGCGCCAGCAGCCAAGCCCTGGGGAGGGAGACCCAGTACTTC.

The chain has TRBV7-8 and TRBJ1-1; the D is unclear. This CDR3 has 13 residues. Germline V gene lookup returns CDR1 SGHVS and CDR2 FQNEAQ. Trimming left V 6 bases short and J 1 base short, with 9 bases between. The CDR3 sequence is CASRAGPNTEAFF. The DNA for the CDR3 is TGTGCCAGCAGGGCAGGACCGAACACTGAAGCTTTCTTT.

The J gene is TRBJ2-2, the V gene TRBV27; D is ambiguous. CDR3 length: 15 residues. Looked up from germline, CDR1 is MNHEY and CDR2 is SMNVEV (reference sequence). V was pared by 7 bases and J by 0 bases, with 12 bases between. CDR3: CASTGQAPNTGELFF. The CDR3 DNA reads TGTGCCAGCACCGGCCAGGCCCCGAACACCGGGGAGCTGTTTTTT.

V is TRBV4-3 and J is TRBJ2-7; TRBD1 is a possible D gene (8 bases). Trimming shortened V by 4 bases and J by 3 bases, and 19 bases separated the two germline ends. The length of the CDR3 is 16 residues. Per germline, CDR1 LGHNA and CDR2 YSLEER. CDR3 nucleotides: TGCGCCAGCAGCCCCCGTACAGGGGGGGCCGACTACGAGCAGTACTTC. Protein sequence: CASSPRTGGADYEQYF.

The chain uses TRBV4-2 and TRBJ2-7; the D call may be TRBD1 or TRBD2 (5 bases each). The germline CDR1 and CDR2 sequences are LGHNA and YNFKEQ. There are 15 residues in the CDR3. V was trimmed by 1 base and J by 5 bases, leaving 15 bases between them. The CDR3 DNA reads as TGTGCCAGCAGCCAAGTCGGGGAATGGGGCCACGAGCAGTACTTC. Translation gives CASSQVGEWGHEQYF.

The genes are TRBV10-3 and TRBJ2-1, with D unclear. Germline values: CDR1 ENHRY, CDR2 SYGVKD. The CDR3 runs 14 residues. V was clipped by 2 bases and J by 7 bases, with 12 bases between them. The CDR3 sequence: CAISEPIVRNEQFF. The CDR3 DNA follows: TGTGCCATCAGTGAGCCGATCGTTAGGAATGAGCAGTTCTTC.

J is TRBJ2-1 and V is TRBV4-1; 10 bases are shared with TRBD2. The V segment lost 2 bases and the J segment 8 bases; nucleotides outside the gene matches: 6. This CDR3 contains 15 residues. The germline gives CDR1 MGHRA, CDR2 YSYEKL. In DNA, the CDR3 is TGCGCCAGCAGCCAAAGGAGCGGGAGGGAAGATGAGCAGTTCTTC. It is translated as CASSQRSGREDEQFF.

This chain links TRBV7-9 with TRBJ2-7, with TRBD1 matching over 10 bases. The CDR3 runs to 14 residues. CDR1 SEHNR and CDR2 FQNEAQ come from the germline V gene (reference sequence). Germline trimming cut 5 bases from V and 7 bases from J; bases unmatched to any gene: 8. CDR3 residues: CASSKTGGGPEQYF. Here the CDR3 DNA reads TGTGCCAGCAGCAAGACAGGGGGCGGTCCGGAGCAGTACTTC.

CDR3 DNA sequence: TGCGCCAGCAGCTTGGGACTAGTCCCCTACAATGAGCAGTTCTTC. Its protein is CASSLGLVPYNEQFF. The V call is TRBV5-1, the J call TRBJ2-1; the D gene is possibly TRBD2 (6 bases). The CDR3 extends over 15 amino acids. From germline, CDR1 is SGHRS and CDR2 YFSETQ. The V gene lost 0 bases and the J gene lost 2 bases, with 9 bases spanning the gap. The whole variable domain, remainder taken from reference TRBV5-1 and TRBJ2-1, is KAGVTQTPRYLIKTRGQQVTLSCSPISGHRSVSWYQQTPGQGLQFLFEYFSETQRNKGNFPGRFSGRQFSNSRSEMNVSTLELGDSALYLCASSLGLVPYNEQFFGPGTRLTVL.

This chain uses TRBV19 with TRBJ2-1; TRBD1 or TRBD2 may be the D gene (5 bases each). Trimming shortened V by 4 bases and J by 4 bases, and 17 bases separated the two germline ends. Germline CDR1 reads LNHDA; CDR2 reads SQIVND (reference sequence). The CDR3 sequence is 16 residues long. The CDR3 region has the DNA TGTGCCAGTAGTACCCCGTTAGCGAGGGGTTACAATGAGCAGTTCTTC. Translation: CASSTPLARGYNEQFF.

The chain links TRBV7-3 to TRBJ2-1; no firm D call. Trimming removed 3 bases from V and 7 bases from J, with 10 bases in between. Germline CDR1 reads SGHTA; CDR2 reads FQGTGA. The CDR3 is 13 residues long. The CDR3 region has the DNA TGTGCCAGCAGCTTCGATAGGGCGAATGAGCAGTTCTTC. This encodes CASSFDRANEQFF.